This TCR beta chain was recovered during a study of blood T cell repertoires in COVID-19. The repertoire was sequenced with immunoSEQ multiplex PCR; TCRdb's copy has only in-frame clones and lacks some. The table includes about 170,000 clones, 83% detected once. Looked up from germline, CDR1 is SGDLS and CDR2 is YYNGEE. V trimming: 6 bases; J trimming: 6 bases; junction bases outside the gene matches: 8. There are 14 residues in the CDR3. The sequenced material came from peripheral blood. The sequence derives from a woman older than 75 with acute or convalescent COVID-19. The genes are TRBV9 and TRBJ1-2; TRBD1 agrees at 10 bases. This CDR3 reads CASTVGDRGHGYTF. CDR3 DNA: TGTGCCAGCACCGTGGGGGACAGGGGCCATGGCTACACCTTC.